The sequence of this T cell receptor (beta chain) was determined in a study of CD8+ T cells in alopecia areata. Study at large: Tofacitinib administration to treated patients was oral, at 5 to 10 mg twice daily. Study outcomes and limitations: TCR sharing across patients was less clear than in mice, possibly HLA-related.

The CDR3 is 12 residues long. The germline V gene encodes CDR1 WNHNN and CDR2 SYGVQD (reference sequence). Trimming removed 3 bases at V and 7 bases at J, with 9 bases between. Regarding this clone: As yet, its antigen is unknown.

Extracted from the samples, RNA was reverse transcribed into cDNA to serve as the sequencing template. Profiled with immunoSEQ multiplex PCR; TCRdb holds only in-frame clones, not every one. This table holds approximately 170,000 clones, 45% to 75% found once. Treatment described: oral pan-JAK inhibitor, 5-10 mg twice daily. The V gene is TRBV10-1, the J gene TRBJ2-5; weak D call: TRBD2 (6 bases). This clonotype was obtained from a human donor with alopecia areata. The input for sequencing was CD4+ T cells sorted from blood, taken at week 4, from a patient treated with tofacitinib. The CDR3 sequence: CASSDGGPTQYF. The CDR3 DNA is TGCGCCAGCAGTGATGGAGGGCCGACCCAGTACTTC.